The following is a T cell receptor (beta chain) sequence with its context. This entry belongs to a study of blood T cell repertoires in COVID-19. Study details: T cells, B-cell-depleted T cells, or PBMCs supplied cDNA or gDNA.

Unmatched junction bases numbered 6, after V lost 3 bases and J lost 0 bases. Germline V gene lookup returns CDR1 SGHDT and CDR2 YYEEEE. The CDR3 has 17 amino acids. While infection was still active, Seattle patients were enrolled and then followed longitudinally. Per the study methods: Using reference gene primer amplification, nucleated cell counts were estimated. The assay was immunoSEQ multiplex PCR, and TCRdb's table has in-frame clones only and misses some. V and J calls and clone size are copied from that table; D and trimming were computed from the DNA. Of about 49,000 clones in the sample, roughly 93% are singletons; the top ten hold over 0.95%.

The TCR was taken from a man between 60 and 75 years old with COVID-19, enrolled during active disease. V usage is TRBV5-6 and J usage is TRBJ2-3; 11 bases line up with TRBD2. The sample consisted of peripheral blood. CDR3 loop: CASSYQTSGDSTDTQYF. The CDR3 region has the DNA TGTGCCAGCAGCTACCAGACTAGCGGGGATAGCACAGATACGCAGTATTTT.